These 27 T cell receptor beta chains share one sample of origin, sequenced in a study of blood T cell repertoires in COVID-19. Measured with immunoSEQ multiplex PCR; TCRdb has only the in-frame clones, and not every one. The table records roughly 120,000 clones, 90% of them present only once. Sequenced input: peripheral blood. Source of these receptors: a man over 45 with active COVID-19.

The V call is TRBV7-6, the J call TRBJ1-4, with D maybe TRBD1 (6 bases). V dropped 5 bases and J dropped 3 bases, with 19 bases sitting between them. In germline, CDR1 is SGHVS, CDR2 FNYEAQ. CDR3 length equals 17 residues. CDR3 sequence: CASSPGGGLSANEKLFF. CDR3 in DNA: TGTGCCAGCAGCCCCGGGGGGGGGCTGTCGGCTAATGAAAAACTGTTTTTT.

This sequence joins TRBV6-5 and TRBJ2-7, with 7 positions matching TRBD1. CDR1 and CDR2 (germline): MNHEY, SVGAGI. J was trimmed by 0 bases and V by 8 bases; bases with no gene match: 10. CDR3 length: 15 residues. The CDR3 here is CASRRKDRPSYEQYF. CDR3 DNA: TGTGCCAGCCGCCGGAAGGACAGGCCCTCCTACGAGCAGTACTTC.

The rearrangement uses TRBV7-9 and TRBJ2-3; 10 positions match TRBD2. Germline-derived CDR1 and CDR2 are SEHNR and FQNEAQ (reference sequence). Germline trimming cut 0 bases from V and 5 bases from J; bases unmatched to any gene: 5. The CDR3 loop spans 16 amino acids. CDR3 in amino acids: CASSLAELAGRDTQYF. CDR3 nucleotide sequence: TGTGCCAGCAGCTTAGCGGAACTAGCGGGAAGAGATACGCAGTATTTT.

This chain connects TRBV12-3 or TRBV12-4 to TRBJ1-5; D is undetermined. The CDR3 consists of 12 residues. The V end was cut by 6 bases, the J end by 4 bases, with 7 bases between. CDR3 residues: CASSYRNQPQHF. The CDR3, as DNA: TGTGCCAGCAGCTACCGGAATCAGCCCCAGCATTTT.

This chain connects TRBV6-1 to TRBJ1-5; D possibly corresponds to TRBD1 (6 bases). Germline-derived CDR1 and CDR2 are MNHNS and SASEGT. Trimming took off 0 bases at V and 0 bases at J, with 9 bases between the two ends. The CDR3 extends over 16 amino acids. CDR3 region: CASSEAPRGSNQPQHF. CDR3 DNA: TGTGCCAGCAGTGAAGCGCCCAGGGGTAGCAATCAGCCCCAGCATTTT.

The chain carries TRBV15 and TRBJ1-2, with D perhaps TRBD1 (5 bases). V shed 5 bases and J shed 0 bases, with 16 bases lying between them. Germline V gene data show CDR1 as LNHNV and CDR2 as YYDKDF (reference sequence). The CDR3 is 16 amino acids. This CDR3 is CATSRSGRGPNYGYTF. The CDR3 nucleotides are TGTGCCACCAGCCGCTCAGGGCGGGGTCCTAACTATGGCTACACCTTC.

The chain carries TRBV30 and TRBJ1-1; the D is unclear. The CDR3 is 13 amino acids. Germline CDR1 and CDR2: GTSNPN and SVGIG (reference sequence). Trimming shortened V by 3 bases and J by 4 bases, and 12 bases separated the two germline ends. The CDR3 sequence is CAWRRILSTEAFF. CDR3 DNA sequence: TGTGCCTGGAGGAGGATCTTGAGCACTGAAGCTTTCTTT.

V and J are TRBV27 and TRBJ1-1; TRBD1 agrees at 9 bases. Germline V gene data show CDR1 as MNHEY and CDR2 as SMNVEV (reference sequence). The ends lost 7 bases at V and 4 bases at J; junction bases unmatched: 10. This CDR3 spans 15 amino acids. CDR3 residues: CASTLGGQGLTEAFF. The CDR3 coding sequence is TGTGCCAGCACCCTTGGCGGACAGGGGCTCACTGAAGCTTTCTTT.

The rearrangement joins TRBV6-2 or TRBV6-3 to TRBJ1-2, with TRBD1 as a possible D gene (6 bases). The V gene's germline CDR1 is MNHEY and CDR2 SVGEGT. V was pared by 5 bases and J by 7 bases, with 17 bases between. The CDR3 has 14 amino acids. The CDR3 DNA reads TGTGCCAGCAGTAAGATACAGGGAATCAGTGGCTACACCTTC. Its protein is CASSKIQGISGYTF.

This chain uses TRBV6-5 with TRBJ1-4; 7 bases align to TRBD1. Germline V gene lookup returns CDR1 MNHEY and CDR2 SVGAGI. The CDR3 length is 14 residues. Germline trimming cut 6 bases from V and 4 bases from J; bases unmatched to any gene: 5. The CDR3 sequence is CASRKGAGNEKLFF. The CDR3 bases are TGTGCCAGCAGGAAGGGGGCCGGTAATGAAAAACTGTTTTTT.

The V gene is TRBV2, the J gene TRBJ2-2; D possibly corresponds to TRBD1 (6 bases). The CDR3 spans 15 residues. Germline CDR1 is SNHLY and CDR2 is FYNNEI. Deletions cut 4 bases from V and 4 bases from J, with 13 bases between. This CDR3 reads CASSGNRAGTGELFF. In DNA form, the CDR3 reads TGTGCCAGCAGTGGAAACAGGGCGGGCACCGGGGAGCTGTTTTTT.

The chain has TRBV3-1 (or the pseudogene TRBV3-2) and TRBJ1-5; D not resolved. The CDR3 consists of 13 residues. Germline V lookup: CDR1 LGHDT, CDR2 YNNKEL (reference sequence). V was pared by 0 bases and J by 7 bases, with 7 bases between. CDR3 protein: CASSQDLGQPQHF. As DNA, the CDR3 is TGTGCCAGCAGCCAAGACCTCGGGCAGCCCCAGCATTTT.

CDR3 sequence: CASSPPASGTNGANVLTF. In DNA, the CDR3 is TGTGCCAGCTCACCACCGGCTAGCGGAACGAATGGGGCCAACGTCCTGACTTTC. The rearrangement links TRBV18 to TRBJ2-6; TRBD2 aligns across 7 bases. The V and J ends lost 0 bases and 3 bases, in that order; junction bases with no gene match: 8. The CDR3 has 18 residues. Germline values: CDR1 KGHSH, CDR2 LQKENI.

The chain is built from TRBV30 and TRBJ1-2; D remains ambiguous. Germline values: CDR1 GTSNPN, CDR2 SVGIG (reference sequence). CDR3 size: 15 residues. Deletions cut 0 bases from V and 0 bases from J, with 11 bases between. The CDR3 loop reads CAWSVSRRANYGYTF. In DNA, the CDR3 is TGTGCCTGGAGTGTATCGCGGAGAGCTAACTATGGCTACACCTTC.

The rearrangement joins TRBV19 to TRBJ1-2, with D possibly matching TRBD1 (6 bases). Germline V lookup: CDR1 LNHDA, CDR2 SQIVND (reference sequence). V was clipped by 9 bases and J by 5 bases, with 19 bases between them. This CDR3 has 14 residues. This CDR3 reads CASSSTGGAYGYTF. The CDR3 bases are TGTGCCAGCTCCTCCACGGGGGGGGCATATGGCTACACCTTC.

At least ten counts were recorded for this clone. This rearrangement joins TRBV5-5 to TRBJ1-1, with D unresolved. The CDR3 runs to 12 residues. Deletions cut 6 bases from V and 4 bases from J, with 10 bases between. Germline values: CDR1 SGHKS, CDR2 YYEKEE (reference sequence). The CDR3 sequence is CASTFGLTEAFF. In DNA, the CDR3 is TGTGCCAGCACCTTCGGACTCACTGAAGCTTTCTTT.

V and J are TRBV7-2 and TRBJ1-5; tentative D call: TRBD1 (6 bases). V was cut by 5 bases and J by 4 bases, with 15 bases left in between. CDR3 length: 15 residues. From germline, CDR1 is SGHTA and CDR2 FQGNSA. CDR3 protein: CASSLQTGPNQPQHF. CDR3 nucleotide sequence: TGTGCCAGCAGCCTGCAGACAGGTCCTAATCAGCCCCAGCATTTT. Full variable domain (rest looked up from reference TRBV7-2 and TRBJ1-5): GAGVSQSPSNKVTEKGKDVELRCDPISGHTALYWYRQSLGQGLEFLIYFQGNSAPDKSGLPSDRFSAERTGGSVSTLTIQRTQQEDSAVYLCASSLQTGPNQPQHFGDGTRLSIL.

J is TRBJ2-3 and V is TRBV6-5, with TRBD2 matching over 9 bases. The CDR3 extends over 16 amino acids. Germline CDR1 is MNHEY and CDR2 is SVGAGI. J was trimmed by 0 bases and V by 4 bases; bases with no gene match: 5. The CDR3 DNA reads as TGTGCCAGCAGTTTCTTTAGCGGGGGTAGCACAGATACGCAGTATTTT. It codes for CASSFFSGGSTDTQYF.

The J gene is TRBJ1-1, the V gene TRBV6-1, with 7 nucleotides matching TRBD1. Unmatched junction bases numbered 5, after V lost 2 bases and J lost 5 bases. The CDR3 covers 14 residues. The germline V gene encodes CDR1 MNHNS and CDR2 SASEGT. Here the CDR3 DNA reads TGTGCCAGCAGTGAACACAGGGGCAGGACTGAAGCTTTCTTT. Translated, it gives CASSEHRGRTEAFF.

The genes are TRBV7-2 and TRBJ2-2; D gene unclear. The V gene lost 3 bases and the J gene lost 7 bases, with 12 bases spanning the gap. The germline CDR1 and CDR2 sequences are SGHTA and FQGNSA. The length of the CDR3 is 14 residues. This CDR3 is CASSFSVGGGELFF. CDR3 nucleotide sequence: TGTGCCAGCAGCTTTAGTGTCGGCGGCGGGGAGCTGTTTTTT.

J is TRBJ2-5 and V is TRBV12-3 or TRBV12-4; D ambiguous. The CDR3 is 12 amino acids. Trimming removed 5 bases at V and 2 bases at J, with 6 bases between. Written as DNA, the CDR3 is TGTGCCAGCAGTACTGTTCAAGAGACCCAGTACTTC. It translates to CASSTVQETQYF.

This sequence joins TRBV30 and TRBJ1-2; 7 nucleotides agree with TRBD1. The CDR3 extends over 18 amino acids. The V gene end was trimmed by 0 bases and the J gene end by 4 bases; junction bases not matched to a gene: 17. Germline V gene lookup returns CDR1 GTSNPN and CDR2 SVGIG (reference sequence). Here the CDR3 reads CAWSVRWTGGVRVYGYTF. For the CDR3, the DNA is TGTGCCTGGAGTGTACGATGGACAGGAGGAGTAAGGGTCTATGGCTACACCTTC.

The rearrangement joins TRBV7-9 to TRBJ2-7, with D possibly being TRBD2 (6 bases). The CDR3 sequence is 17 residues long. Trimming pared 5 bases from V and 0 bases from J, leaving 20 bases between. From germline, CDR1 is SEHNR and CDR2 FQNEAQ (reference sequence). Here the CDR3 reads CASSGHDKGGFSYEQYF. In nucleotides, the CDR3 is TGTGCCAGCAGCGGTCATGACAAGGGAGGATTCTCCTACGAGCAGTACTTC.

This chain uses TRBV19 with TRBJ1-2; TRBD1 is a possible D gene (6 bases). This CDR3 has 14 residues. The V gene's germline CDR1 is LNHDA and CDR2 SQIVND (reference sequence). The ends were cut back, 7 bases at V and 7 bases at J, with 19 bases in the middle. CDR3 nucleotide sequence: TGTGCCAGTACCCTGTCCGGGACAAGAGGTGGCTACACCTTC. Encoded protein: CASTLSGTRGGYTF.

The chain carries TRBV4-1 and TRBJ2-1; D is possibly TRBD2 (5 bases). The CDR3 extends over 17 amino acids. Germline CDR1 reads MGHRA; CDR2 reads YSYEKL. The V end lost 0 bases, the J end lost 1 base, and 13 bases lay between the germline ends. DNA of the CDR3: TGCGCCAGCAGCCAAGATGCTCCTAGCACTTCCTACAATGAGCAGTTCTTC. Translated, it gives CASSQDAPSTSYNEQFF.

The V call is TRBV7-2, the J call TRBJ2-7; 11 bases fit TRBD1. Germline assignment: CDR1 SGHTA and CDR2 FQGNSA. The CDR3 extends over 15 amino acids. J gave up 1 base and V 5 bases, and 4 bases lay outside the gene matches. The CDR3 loop reads CASSPGTGGSYEQYF. CDR3 DNA sequence: TGTGCCAGCAGCCCCGGGACAGGGGGTTCCTACGAGCAGTACTTC.

Regarding this clone: Other nucleotide sequences in the sample specify the same CDR3. The chain uses TRBV19 and TRBJ2-1; TRBD1 agrees at 10 bases. The CDR3 sequence is 15 residues long. The junction had 2 bases not matched to a gene; V was cut back by 4 bases and J by 2 bases. CDR1 is LNHDA, CDR2 SQIVND, per germline (reference sequence). The CDR3 DNA reads as TGTGCCAGTAGTACGACAGGGGGCGCCTACAATGAGCAGTTCTTC. Translating gives CASSTTGGAYNEQFF. Using reference TRBV19 and TRBJ2-1 for the parts outside the CDR3, the full variable domain is DGGITQSPKYLFRKEGQNVTLSCEQNLNHDAMYWYRQDPGQGLRLIYYSQIVNDFQKGDIAEGYSVSREKKESFPLTVTSAQKNPTAFYLCASSTTGGAYNEQFFGPGTRLTVL.